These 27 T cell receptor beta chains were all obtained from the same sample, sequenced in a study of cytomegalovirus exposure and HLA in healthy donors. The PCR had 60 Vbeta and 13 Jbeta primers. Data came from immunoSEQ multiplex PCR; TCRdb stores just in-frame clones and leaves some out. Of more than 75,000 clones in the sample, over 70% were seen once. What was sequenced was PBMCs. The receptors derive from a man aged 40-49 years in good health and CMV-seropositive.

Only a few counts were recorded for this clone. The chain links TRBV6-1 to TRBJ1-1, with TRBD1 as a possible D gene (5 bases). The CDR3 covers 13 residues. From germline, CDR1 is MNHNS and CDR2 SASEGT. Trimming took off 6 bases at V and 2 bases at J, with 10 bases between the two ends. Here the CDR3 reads CASRTALNTEAFF. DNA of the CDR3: TGTGCCAGCAGGACAGCATTAAACACTGAAGCTTTCTTT.

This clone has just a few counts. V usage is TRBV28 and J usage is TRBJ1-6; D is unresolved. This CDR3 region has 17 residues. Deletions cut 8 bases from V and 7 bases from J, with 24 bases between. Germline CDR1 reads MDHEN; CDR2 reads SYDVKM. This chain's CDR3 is CASEPGGGRLSNSPLHF. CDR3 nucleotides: TGTGCCAGCGAACCCGGCGGAGGCCGCCTTAGCAATTCACCCCTCCACTTT. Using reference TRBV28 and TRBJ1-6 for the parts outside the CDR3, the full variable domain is DVKVTQSSRYLVKRTGEKVFLECVQDMDHENMFWYRQDPGLGLRLIYFSYDVKMKEKGDIPEGYSVSREKKERFSLILESASTNQTSMYLCASEPGGGRLSNSPLHFGNGTRLTVT.

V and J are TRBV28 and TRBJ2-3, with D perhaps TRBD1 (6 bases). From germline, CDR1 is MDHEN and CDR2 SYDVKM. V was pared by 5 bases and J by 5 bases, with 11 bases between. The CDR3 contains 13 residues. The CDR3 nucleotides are TGTGCCAGCAGTAACCAGGGGAGAGATACGCAGTATTTT. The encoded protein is CASSNQGRDTQYF.

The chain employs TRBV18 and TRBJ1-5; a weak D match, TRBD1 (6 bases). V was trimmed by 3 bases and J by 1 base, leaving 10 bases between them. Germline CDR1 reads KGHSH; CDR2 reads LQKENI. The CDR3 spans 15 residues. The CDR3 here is CASSPQGKSNQPQHF. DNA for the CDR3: TGTGCCAGCTCACCCCAGGGGAAGAGCAATCAGCCCCAGCATTTT.

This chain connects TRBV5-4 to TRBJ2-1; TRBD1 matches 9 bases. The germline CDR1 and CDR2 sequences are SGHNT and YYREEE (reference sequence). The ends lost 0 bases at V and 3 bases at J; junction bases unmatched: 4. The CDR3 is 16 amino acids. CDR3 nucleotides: TGTGCCAGCAGCTTGGCGATGGGACAGGGCTACAATGAGCAGTTCTTC. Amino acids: CASSLAMGQGYNEQFF.

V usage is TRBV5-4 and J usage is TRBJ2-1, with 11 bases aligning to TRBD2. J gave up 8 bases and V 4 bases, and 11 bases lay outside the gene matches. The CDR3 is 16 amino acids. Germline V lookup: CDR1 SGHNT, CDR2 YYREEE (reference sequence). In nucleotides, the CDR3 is TGTGCCAGCAGCCAATATCTAGCGGGGGGCGGGGATGAGCAGTTCTTC. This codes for CASSQYLAGGGDEQFF.

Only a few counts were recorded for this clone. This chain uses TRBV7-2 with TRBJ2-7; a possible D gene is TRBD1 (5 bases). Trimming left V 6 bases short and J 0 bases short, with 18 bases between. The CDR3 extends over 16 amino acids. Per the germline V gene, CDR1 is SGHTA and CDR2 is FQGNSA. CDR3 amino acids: CASRWQGLASSYEQYF. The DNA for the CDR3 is TGTGCCAGCAGATGGCAGGGCTTAGCTTCCTCCTACGAGCAGTACTTC.

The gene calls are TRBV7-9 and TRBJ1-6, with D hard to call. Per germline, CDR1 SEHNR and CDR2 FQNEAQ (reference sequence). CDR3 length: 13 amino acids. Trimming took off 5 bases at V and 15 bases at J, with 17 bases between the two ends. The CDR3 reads CASSPRGKWGLHF. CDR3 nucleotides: TGTGCCAGCAGCCCCAGAGGGAAATGGGGCCTCCACTTT.

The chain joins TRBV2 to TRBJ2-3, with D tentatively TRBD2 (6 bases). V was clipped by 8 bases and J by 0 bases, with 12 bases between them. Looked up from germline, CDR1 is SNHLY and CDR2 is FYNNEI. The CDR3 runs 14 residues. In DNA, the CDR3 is TGTGCCAGCGGGAGGCAGACAAGCACAGATACGCAGTATTTT. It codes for CASGRQTSTDTQYF.

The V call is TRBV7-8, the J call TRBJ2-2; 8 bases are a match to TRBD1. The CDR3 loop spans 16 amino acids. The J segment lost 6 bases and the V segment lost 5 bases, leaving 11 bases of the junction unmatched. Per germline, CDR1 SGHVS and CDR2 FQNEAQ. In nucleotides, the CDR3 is TGTGCCAGCAGCCCAAGACAGGGGATACTGGCCGGGGAGCTGTTTTTT. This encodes CASSPRQGILAGELFF.

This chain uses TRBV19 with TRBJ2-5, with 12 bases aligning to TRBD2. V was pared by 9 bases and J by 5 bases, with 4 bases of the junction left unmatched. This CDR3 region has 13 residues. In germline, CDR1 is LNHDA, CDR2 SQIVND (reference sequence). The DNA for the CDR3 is TGTGCCAGCGGACTAGCGGGAAAGGAGACCCAGTACTTC. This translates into CASGLAGKETQYF.

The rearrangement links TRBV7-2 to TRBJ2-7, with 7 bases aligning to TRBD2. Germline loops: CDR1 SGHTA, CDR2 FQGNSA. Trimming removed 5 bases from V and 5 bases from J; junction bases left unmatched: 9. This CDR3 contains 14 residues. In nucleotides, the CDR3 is TGTGCCAGCAGCGTAGTTGCGGGGGACCACGAGCAGTACTTC. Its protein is CASSVVAGDHEQYF.

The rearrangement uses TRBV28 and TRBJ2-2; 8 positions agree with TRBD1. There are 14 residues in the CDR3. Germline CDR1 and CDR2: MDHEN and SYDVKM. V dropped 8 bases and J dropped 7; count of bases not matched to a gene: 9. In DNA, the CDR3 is TGTGCCAGCCTCCGGACAGGGTACGGCGGGGAGCTGTTTTTT. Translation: CASLRTGYGGELFF.

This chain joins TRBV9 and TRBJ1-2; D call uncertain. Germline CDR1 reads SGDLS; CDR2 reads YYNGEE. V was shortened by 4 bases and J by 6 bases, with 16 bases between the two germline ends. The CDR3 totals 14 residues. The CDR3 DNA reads TGTGCCAGCAGCTTTGGAGGGAAGGTGGATGGCTACACCTTC. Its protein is CASSFGGKVDGYTF.

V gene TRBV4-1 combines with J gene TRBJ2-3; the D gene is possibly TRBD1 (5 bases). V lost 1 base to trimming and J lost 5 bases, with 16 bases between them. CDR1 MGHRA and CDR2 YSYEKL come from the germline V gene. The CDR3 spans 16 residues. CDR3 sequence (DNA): TGCGCCAGCAGCCAAGGACAGAACGTAAGGGAAGATACGCAGTATTTT. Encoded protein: CASSQGQNVREDTQYF.

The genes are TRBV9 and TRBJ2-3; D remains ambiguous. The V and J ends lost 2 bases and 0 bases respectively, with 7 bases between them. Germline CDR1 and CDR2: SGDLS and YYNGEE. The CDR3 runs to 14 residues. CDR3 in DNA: TGTGCCAGCAGCGTCTCTTCTAGCACAGATACGCAGTATTTT. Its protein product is CASSVSSSTDTQYF.

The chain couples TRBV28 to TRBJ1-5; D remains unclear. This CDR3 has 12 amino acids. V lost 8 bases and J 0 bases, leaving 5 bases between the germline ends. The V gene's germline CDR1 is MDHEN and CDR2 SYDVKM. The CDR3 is CASQLSNQPQHF. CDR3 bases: TGTGCCAGCCAACTTAGCAATCAGCCCCAGCATTTT. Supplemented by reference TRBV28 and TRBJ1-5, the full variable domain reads DVKVTQSSRYLVKRTGEKVFLECVQDMDHENMFWYRQDPGLGLRLIYFSYDVKMKEKGDIPEGYSVSREKKERFSLILESASTNQTSMYLCASQLSNQPQHFGDGTRLSIL.

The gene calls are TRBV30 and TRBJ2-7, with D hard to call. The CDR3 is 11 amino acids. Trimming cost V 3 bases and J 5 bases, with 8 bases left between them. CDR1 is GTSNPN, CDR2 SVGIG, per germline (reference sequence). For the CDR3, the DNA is TGTGCCTGGAGAATAGAACACGAGCAGTACTTC. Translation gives CAWRIEHEQYF.

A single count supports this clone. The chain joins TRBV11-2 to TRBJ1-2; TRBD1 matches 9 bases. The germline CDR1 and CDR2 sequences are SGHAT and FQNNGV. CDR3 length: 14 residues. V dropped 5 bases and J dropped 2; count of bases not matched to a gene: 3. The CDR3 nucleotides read TGTGCCAGCAGCCTAACAGGGGGCAACTATGGCTACACCTTC. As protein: CASSLTGGNYGYTF.

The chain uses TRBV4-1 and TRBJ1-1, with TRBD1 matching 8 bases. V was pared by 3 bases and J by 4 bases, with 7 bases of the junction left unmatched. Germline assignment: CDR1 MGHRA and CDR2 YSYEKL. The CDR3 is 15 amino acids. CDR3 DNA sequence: TGCGCCAGCAGCCAGGAAAGAACAGGGGGCACTGAAGCTTTCTTT. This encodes CASSQERTGGTEAFF.

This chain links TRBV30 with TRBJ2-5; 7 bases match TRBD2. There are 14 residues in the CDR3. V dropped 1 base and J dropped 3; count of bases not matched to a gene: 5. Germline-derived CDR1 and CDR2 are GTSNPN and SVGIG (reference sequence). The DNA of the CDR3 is TGTGCCTGGAGTGGTGGTGGGAGGGAAGAGACCCAGTACTTC. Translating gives CAWSGGGREETQYF.

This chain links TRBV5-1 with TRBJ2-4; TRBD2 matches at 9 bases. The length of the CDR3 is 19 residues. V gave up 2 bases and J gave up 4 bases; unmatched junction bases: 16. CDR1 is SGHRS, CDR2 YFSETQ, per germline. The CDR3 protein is CASSFSVSASGMGKNIQYF. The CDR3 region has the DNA TGCGCCAGCAGCTTCAGTGTTTCGGCTAGCGGGATGGGGAAAAACATTCAGTACTTC.

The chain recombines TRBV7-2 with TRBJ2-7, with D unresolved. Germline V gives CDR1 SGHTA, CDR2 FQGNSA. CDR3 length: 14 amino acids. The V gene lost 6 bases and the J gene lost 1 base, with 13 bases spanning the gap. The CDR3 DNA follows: TGTGCCAGCAGGAAAGAGCAGGCATCCTACGAGCAGTACTTC. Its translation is CASRKEQASYEQYF.

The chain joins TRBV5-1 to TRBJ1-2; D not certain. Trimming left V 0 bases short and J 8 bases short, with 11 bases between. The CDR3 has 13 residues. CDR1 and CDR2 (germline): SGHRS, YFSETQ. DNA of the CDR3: TGCGCCAGCAGCTTGGACGGAGAAGGAGGCTACACCTTC. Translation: CASSLDGEGGYTF.

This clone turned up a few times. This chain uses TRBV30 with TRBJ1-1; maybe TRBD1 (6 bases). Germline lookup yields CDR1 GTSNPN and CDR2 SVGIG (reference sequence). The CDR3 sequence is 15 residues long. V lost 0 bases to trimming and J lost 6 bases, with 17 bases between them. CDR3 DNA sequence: TGTGCCTGGAGTGTACTGGGCGGGGGCGCGGCTGAAGCTTTCTTT. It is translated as CAWSVLGGGAAEAFF.

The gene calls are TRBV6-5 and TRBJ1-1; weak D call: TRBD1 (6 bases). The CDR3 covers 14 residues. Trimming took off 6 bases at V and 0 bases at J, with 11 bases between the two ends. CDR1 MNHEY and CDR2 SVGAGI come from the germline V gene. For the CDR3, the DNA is TGTGCCAGCAGCAGGGACACCATGAACACTGAAGCTTTCTTT. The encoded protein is CASSRDTMNTEAFF.

The CDR3 DNA sequence: TGCGCCAGCAGCCAAGATCCCGGGTCGGTCGAGCAGTACTTC. This encodes CASSQDPGSVEQYF. The V call is TRBV4-3, the J call TRBJ2-7; D gene uncertain. V dropped 0 bases and J dropped 6 bases, with 12 bases sitting between them. The germline V gene has CDR1 LGHNA and CDR2 YSLEER. This CDR3 has 14 residues.